Here is one T cell receptor beta chain with its context. Its antigen is currently unknown. Per the germline V gene, CDR1 is MNHEY and CDR2 is SMNVEV (reference sequence). CDR3 length: 12 residues. In preparing the TRB cDNA libraries, 5' RACE with UMI labels was used. From its re-call of the 5' RACE reads, TCRdb lists each CDR3 protein once, without DNA. The table for this sample gives about 92,000 distinct CDR3 sequences. This sample was included in a study of CXCR3-negative and CXCR3-positive naive CD8 T cells. Study-wide background: The libraries together contributed 150 million or so TRB reads, each supplying about 1.5 +/- 0.3 million. Study conclusions and caveats: In naive cells, CXCR3-negative and CXCR3-positive subsets had similar TRBV-TRBJ usage; memory cells differed. Naive cells positive for CXCR3 carried more hydrophobic TRB CDR3s than CXCR3-negative ones.

The genes are TRBV27 and TRBJ2-7; the D call from TCRdb, TRBD2, cannot be confirmed without DNA. Sequenced material: naive CXCR3+ CD8+ T cells from blood. Subset denoted: CD45RO-CCR7+CD27+CD95- naive CD8+ T cells expressing CXCR3 (TNR3+). The sequence came from a human donor in good health. Some clones in this sample may be carry-over from other donors' samples. CDR3 region: CASSLAGEEQYF.